This T cell receptor (beta chain) originates from a study of T cell responses to AZD1222 COVID-19 vaccine. Study-level information: Combined were second doses at about 4 or about 12 weeks. General study results and limits: Spike-specific TCRs gained breadth and depth after people received two AZD1222 doses. Recipients of AZD1222 seropositive at baseline numbered only six or seven. Donors, mostly white British, included more females; clonal diversity was possibly underestimated.

On this clone itself: Its antigen is not known.

The CDR3 covers 15 residues. Losses at the gene ends were 4 bases for V and 1 base for J; bases not matched to a gene: 7. The germline gives CDR1 SGHKS, CDR2 YYEKEE (reference sequence). Sequencing used immunoSEQ multiplex PCR; TCRdb keeps in-frame clones, though not all of them. The sample lists over 75,000 clones, over 85% occurring once. This clonotype was obtained from an adult in good health. The sample consisted of peripheral blood, taken on day 0 of AZD1222 vaccination. The V call is TRBV5-5, the J call TRBJ1-1; 7 bases map to TRBD1. The CDR3 coding sequence is TGTGCCAGCAGCCTCGCGTGGACAGGGAACACTGAAGCTTTCTTT. Residues: CASSLAWTGNTEAFF.